A single sample is the source of the 3 T cell receptor beta chains below, sequenced in a study of CD8 T cells in ankylosing spondylitis. TCRdb used MiXCR to reprocess the 5' RACE reads, holding one entry per CDR3 protein. The sample has 300,000 to 400,000 distinct CDR3 sequences, 20% to 25% seen once. Sample: blood, either unsorted or a sorted T cell fraction (not recorded which). All receptors derive from a male donor with ankylosing spondylitis or in good health (not recorded which).

The chain links TRBV4-2 to TRBJ1-1; D remains ambiguous. Trimming took off 5 bases at V and 8 bases at J, with 12 bases between the two ends. The CDR3 runs to 12 residues. Germline values: CDR1 LGHNA, CDR2 YNFKEQ. CDR3 coding DNA: TGTGCCAGCAGCTACGAGACTCAGGAAGCTTTCTTT. This sequence encodes CASSYETQEAFF.

The rearrangement links TRBV4-2 to TRBJ2-3; 15 bases are a match to TRBD2. CDR3 length: 19 amino acids. Looked up from germline, CDR1 is LGHNA and CDR2 is YNFKEQ. Trimming at V came to 4 bases and at J to 3 bases, leaving 11 bases not matched to a gene. DNA for the CDR3: TGTGCCAGCAGCCCTAGTCCGGGACTAGCGGGGGGAGATACAGATACGCAGTATTTT. Translation: CASSPSPGLAGGDTDTQYF.

This clonotype showed up just a few times. The CDR3, as DNA: TGCAGCATCCCCACGGGACAGCCCTACAATGAGCAGTTCTTC. It encodes CSIPTGQPYNEQFF. J is TRBJ2-1 and V is TRBV29-1, with 7 nucleotides matching TRBD1. V shed 8 bases, J shed 2 bases, and the junction held 9 bases outside the gene matches. This CDR3 has 14 residues. In germline, CDR1 is SQVTM, CDR2 ANQGSEA.